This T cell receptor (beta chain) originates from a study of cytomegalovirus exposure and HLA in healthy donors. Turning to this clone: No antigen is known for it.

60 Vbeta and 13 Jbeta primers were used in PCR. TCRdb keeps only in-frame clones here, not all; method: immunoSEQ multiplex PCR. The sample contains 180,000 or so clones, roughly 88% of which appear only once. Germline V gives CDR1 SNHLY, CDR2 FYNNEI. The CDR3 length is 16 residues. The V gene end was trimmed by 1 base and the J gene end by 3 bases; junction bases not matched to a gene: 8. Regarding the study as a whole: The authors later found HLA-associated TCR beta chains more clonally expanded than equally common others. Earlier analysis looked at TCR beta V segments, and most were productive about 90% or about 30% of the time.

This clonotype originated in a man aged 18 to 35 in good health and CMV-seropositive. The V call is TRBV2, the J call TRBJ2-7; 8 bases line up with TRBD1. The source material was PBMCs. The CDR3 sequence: CASSEVGSGQGYEQYF. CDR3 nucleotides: TGTGCCAGCAGTGAAGTGGGGAGTGGACAGGGCTACGAGCAGTACTTC.